Reported below is one T cell receptor beta chain. The data stem from a study of blood T cell repertoires in COVID-19. As for the study in general: PBMCs, B-cell-depleted T cells, or T cells provided the cDNA or gDNA that made up the material.

Per the original data handling: Nucleated cell number was recorded as an estimate derived from reference gene primer amplification. Using immunoSEQ multiplex PCR, the repertoire was profiled, and TCRdb retains in-frame clones only, with some absent. Clonal size and the V and J genes are those of that table, whereas D and trimming came from the DNA. The sample shows about 340,000 clones, 80% to 90% of them seen only once. The CDR3 sequence is 15 residues long. Trimming took off 2 bases at V and 4 bases at J, with 14 bases between the two ends. The germline CDR1 and CDR2 sequences are SGHDN and FVKESK.

The J gene is TRBJ2-5, the V gene TRBV14, with a tentative D call TRBD2 (6 bases). The sequencing input was peripheral blood. The clonotype originates from a man aged 25 to 40 with active or convalescent COVID-19. For the CDR3, the DNA is TGTGCCAGCAGCCAATTTCCCGGGCGGGGAGAGACCCAGTACTTC. Its protein is CASSQFPGRGETQYF.